This T cell receptor beta chain was found in a study of blood T cell repertoires in COVID-19. Study overall: PBMCs, B-cell-depleted T cells, or T cells were the source of the cDNA or gDNA that made up the material.

Clinical history as reported by participants underpinned cohort assignment. Each recovered donor of Cohort 3 presented with two negative PCRs, clearance, or symptom resolution. Original data processing: Scientists estimated how many nucleated cells there were by amplifying reference gene primers. Assay used: immunoSEQ multiplex PCR; TCRdb lists only in-frame clones, some missing. V and J calls and clone size follow that table, whereas D and trimming were derived from the DNA. The sample lists roughly 260,000 clones, 80% to 95% occurring once. The CDR3 is 16 amino acids. J lost 3 bases, V lost 0 bases, and 5 bases had no gene match. Per germline, CDR1 SGHRS and CDR2 YFSETQ.

The TCR sequence derives from a young woman who had recovered from COVID-19. The sample consisted of PBMCs or T cells enriched from blood (not recorded which). V usage is TRBV5-1 and J usage is TRBJ2-5; 10 nucleotides match TRBD2. This chain's CDR3 is CASSLGPTSGKETQYF. CDR3 bases: TGCGCCAGCAGCTTGGGCCCAACTAGCGGGAAAGAGACCCAGTACTTC.